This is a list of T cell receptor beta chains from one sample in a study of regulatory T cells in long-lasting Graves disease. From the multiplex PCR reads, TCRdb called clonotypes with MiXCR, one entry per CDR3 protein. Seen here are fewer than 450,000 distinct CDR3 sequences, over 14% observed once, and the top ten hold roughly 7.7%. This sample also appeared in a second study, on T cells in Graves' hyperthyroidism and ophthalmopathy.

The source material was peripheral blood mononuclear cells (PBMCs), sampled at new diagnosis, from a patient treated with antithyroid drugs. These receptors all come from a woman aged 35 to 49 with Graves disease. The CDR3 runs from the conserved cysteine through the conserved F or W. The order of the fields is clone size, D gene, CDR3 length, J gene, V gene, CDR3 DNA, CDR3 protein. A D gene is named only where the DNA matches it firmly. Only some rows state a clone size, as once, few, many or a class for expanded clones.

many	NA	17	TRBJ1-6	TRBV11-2	TGTGCCAGCAGCCCACGGGGCAGGAGCTCCTATAATTCACCCCTCCACTTT	CASSPRGRSSYNSPLHF
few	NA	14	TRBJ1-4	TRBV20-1	TGCAGTGCCAGGGCCGGAGGGGGTAATGAAAAACTGTTTTTT	CSARAGGGNEKLFF
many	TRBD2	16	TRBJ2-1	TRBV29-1	TGCAGCGTTGGGGGGACTAGCGCTGACTCCTACAATGAGCAGTTCTTC	CSVGGTSADSYNEQFF
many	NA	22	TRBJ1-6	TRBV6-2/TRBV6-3	TGTGCCAGCAGTTACTCGAGGGGGGGAACCCTTGCCCCCAGCTCCTATAATTCACCCCTCCACTTT	CASSYSRGGTLAPSSYNSPLHF
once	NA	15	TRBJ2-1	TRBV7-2	TGTGCCAACAGCCCGACGACTGGCGGGTACAATGAGCAGTTCTTC	CANSPTTGGYNEQFF
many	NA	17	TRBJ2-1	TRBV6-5	TGTGCCAGCAGTTACTCGATCAGCCTGAGCTCCTACAATGAGCAGTTCTTC	CASSYSISLSSYNEQFF
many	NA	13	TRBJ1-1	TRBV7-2	TGTGCCAGCAGTTTAGACAGCGCGCTTGAAGCTTTCTTT	CASSLDSALEAFF
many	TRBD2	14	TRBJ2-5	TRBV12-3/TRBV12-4	TGTGCCAGCACCCTCGGGACTAGCGGACTCGGATTTTACTTC	CASTLGTSGLGFYF
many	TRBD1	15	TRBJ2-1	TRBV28	TGTGCCAGCGCCACGGACAGGGAGGTGTTCAATGAGCAGTTCTTC	CASATDREVFNEQFF
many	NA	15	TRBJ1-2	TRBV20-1	TGCAGTGCTAGAGATCCTCGAGAACGAGGCTATGGCTACACCTTC	CSARDPRERGYGYTF
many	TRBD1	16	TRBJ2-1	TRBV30	TGTGCCTGGAGTCTGTTCCAGGACAGGGGGCACGATGAGCAGTTCTTC	CAWSLFQDRGHDEQFF
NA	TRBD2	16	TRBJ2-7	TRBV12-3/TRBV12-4	TGTGCCAGCAGTCCCAATAGCGGGAGGGACTTCTACGAGCAGTGCTTC	CASSPNSGRDFYEQCF
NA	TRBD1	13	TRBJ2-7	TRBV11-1	TGTGCCAGCGGTGGACAGGGTGGGTACGAGCAGTACTTC	CASGGQGGYEQYF
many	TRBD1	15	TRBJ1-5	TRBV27	TGTGCCAGCAGCCCCAGGGGGGGCTCGAATCAGCCCCAGCATTTT	CASSPRGGSNQPQHF
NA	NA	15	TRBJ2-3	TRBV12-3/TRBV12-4	TGTGCCAGCAGCCCGTTTTGGGGGGAAACGGATACGCAGTATTTT	CASSPFWGETDTQYF
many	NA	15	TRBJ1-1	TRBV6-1	TGTGCCAGCAGCGACCCTACAGGGTCGGGCACTGAAGCTTTCTTT	CASSDPTGSGTEAFF
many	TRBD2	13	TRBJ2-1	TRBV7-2	TGTGCCAGCAGCCCCTCGAGCGGGAGGGAGCAGTTCTTC	CASSPSSGREQFF
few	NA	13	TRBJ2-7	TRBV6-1	TGTGCCAGCAGAATTTCTCTATTCGGCGAGCAGTACTTC	CASRISLFGEQYF
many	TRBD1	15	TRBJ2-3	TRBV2	TGTGCCAGCAGTTTGGACAGGGGGCCATCAGATACGCAGTATTTT	CASSLDRGPSDTQYF
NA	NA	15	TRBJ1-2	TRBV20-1	TGCAGTGCTAGAGACGCCGGGCCTCGCAACTATGGCTACACCTTC	CSARDAGPRNYGYTF
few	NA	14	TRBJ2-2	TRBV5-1	TGCGCCAGCAGCTTGTTGGACAGTCCCGGGGAGCTGTTTTTT	CASSLLDSPGELFF
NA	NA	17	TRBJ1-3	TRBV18	TGTGCCAGCTCACCCTCCCCGGTCCGTCTCTCTGGAAACACCATATATTTT	CASSPSPVRLSGNTIYF
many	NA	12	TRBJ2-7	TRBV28	TGTGCCAGCAGTACGGGTCGCTTGGAGCAGTACTTC	CASSTGRLEQYF
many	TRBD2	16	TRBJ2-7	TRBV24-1	TGTGCCACCAGTGAAAGACCGGGACTAGCGTCCTACGAGCAGTACTTC	CATSERPGLASYEQYF
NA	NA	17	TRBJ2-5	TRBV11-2	TGTGCCAGCAGCTTACAACACCGGGTCAGGGCTGTAAAGGCCCAGTACTTC	CASSLQHRVRAVKAQYF
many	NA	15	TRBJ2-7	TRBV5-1	TGCGCCAGCAGCCCGGCGGGGACTCCACGCTACGAGCAGTACTTC	CASSPAGTPRYEQYF
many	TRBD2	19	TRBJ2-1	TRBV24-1	TGTGCCACCAGTGCGGTACCGGGACTAGCGGGAGGTTCCTACAATGAGCAGTTCTTC	CATSAVPGLAGGSYNEQFF
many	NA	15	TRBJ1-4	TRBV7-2	TGTGCCAGCAGCTTAGTAGGGCCTGGGAATGAAAAACTGTTTTTT	CASSLVGPGNEKLFF
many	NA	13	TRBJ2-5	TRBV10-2	TGCGCCAGCAGTGAGGTCTCAGCGGAGACCCAGTACTTC	CASSEVSAETQYF
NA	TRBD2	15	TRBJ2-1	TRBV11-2	TGTGCCAGCAGCTTAGGGGCTAGCGGGTCTCGAGCGGAGTTCTTC	CASSLGASGSRAEFF
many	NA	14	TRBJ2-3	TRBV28	TGTGCCAGCAGTTTACGGGACTTCCTCCATACGCAGTATTTT	CASSLRDFLHTQYF
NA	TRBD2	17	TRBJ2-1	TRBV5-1	TGCGCCAGCAGCACGGGGACTAGCGGGAGGGCCTACAATGAGCAGTTCTTC	CASSTGTSGRAYNEQFF
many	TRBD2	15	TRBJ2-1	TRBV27	TGTGCCAGCAGTTTATCGAGCGGGACGGTCCATGAGCAGTTCTTC	CASSLSSGTVHEQFF
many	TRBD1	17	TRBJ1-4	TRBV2	TGTGCCAGCCAAGGGATGTTCCAGGGGGGTAGTAGTGAAAAACTGTTTTTT	CASQGMFQGGSSEKLFF
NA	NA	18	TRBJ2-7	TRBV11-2	TGTGCCAGCAGCTTAGATCGGTTAGTGTACGCGGTAACCTACGAGCAGTACTTC	CASSLDRLVYAVTYEQYF
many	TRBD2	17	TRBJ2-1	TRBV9	TGTGCCAGCAGCCCAGTTGCGGGAGCGGGAACTTACAATGAGCAGTTCTTC	CASSPVAGAGTYNEQFF
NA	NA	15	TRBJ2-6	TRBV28	TGTGCCAGCAGGGAGGGGGTGTCTGGGGCCAACGTCCTGACTTTC	CASREGVSGANVLTF
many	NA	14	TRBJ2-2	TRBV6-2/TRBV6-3	TGTGCCAGCAGTTACGTGGGGGCGGTCGGGGAGCTGTTTTTT	CASSYVGAVGELFF
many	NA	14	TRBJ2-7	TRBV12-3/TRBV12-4	TGTGCCAGCAGCGGCCAGACAGCTTCCTACGAGCAGTACTTC	CASSGQTASYEQYF
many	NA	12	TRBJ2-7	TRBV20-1	TGCAGTGCTTCCGGGAGGACAGACGAGCAGTACTTC	CSASGRTDEQYF
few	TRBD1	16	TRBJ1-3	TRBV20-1	TGCAGTGCTACGCAAAATACAGGGGGCACTGGAAACACCATATATTTT	CSATQNTGGTGNTIYF
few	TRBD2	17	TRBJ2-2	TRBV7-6	TGTGCCAGCAGCTCACCCCTGAGCGGGAGTTCTCCCGGGGAGCTGTTTTTT	CASSSPLSGSSPGELFF
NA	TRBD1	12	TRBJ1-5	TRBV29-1	TGCAGCGCCGGACAGGGGGCTCAGCCCCAGCATTTT	CSAGQGAQPQHF
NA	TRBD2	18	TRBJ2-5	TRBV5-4	TGTGCCAGCAGCTTTCCGGGACTAGCGGGAGAAAGTAGTGAGACCCAGTACTTC	CASSFPGLAGESSETQYF
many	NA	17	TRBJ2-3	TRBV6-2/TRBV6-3	TGTGCCAGCAGTTCGACCATTCGAGGGTCTGGGCCAGATACGCAGTATTTT	CASSSTIRGSGPDTQYF
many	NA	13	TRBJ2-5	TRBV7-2	TGTGCCAGCAGCTTAATTGTCCAAGAGACCCAGTACTTC	CASSLIVQETQYF
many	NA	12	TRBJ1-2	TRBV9	TGTGCCAGCAGCTCACAGCGCTATGGCTACACCTTC	CASSSQRYGYTF
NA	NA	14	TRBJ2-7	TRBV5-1	TGCGCCAGCAGCTCATCGATTAGCTCCTACGAGCAGTACTTC	CASSSSISSYEQYF
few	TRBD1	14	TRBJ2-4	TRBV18	TGTGCCAGCTCACCCCGGACAGGGACGGACATTCAGTACTTC	CASSPRTGTDIQYF
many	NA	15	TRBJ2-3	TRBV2	TGTGCCAGCCGCAGTTCGGGGCAGATCAGCGATACGCAGTATTTT	CASRSSGQISDTQYF